The subject of this entry is one T cell receptor (beta chain). The entry originates in a study of blood T cell repertoires in COVID-19. Study as a whole: Italy, Spain and the United States were the sources of the convalescent and acute COVID-19 samples. The analysed material was cDNA or gDNA that came from T cells, B-cell-depleted T cells, or PBMCs.

Germline values: CDR1 KGHDR, CDR2 SFDVKD. This CDR3 has 14 residues. The germline V and J ends were trimmed by 9 bases and 2 bases, with 13 bases remaining between them. Assay: immunoSEQ multiplex PCR; the TCRdb copy retains only in-frame clones and omits some. The data hold approximately 240,000 clones, with around nine tenths observed a single time. This sequence joins TRBV24-1 and TRBJ2-1; a weak D match, TRBD2 (5 bases). The sequencing sample was made of peripheral blood. This TCR was sampled from a woman aged 18-29 years who had recovered from COVID-19. As DNA, the CDR3 is TGTGCCACCCGTAACGGGAAAGCCTACAATGAGCAGTTCTTC. Translation gives CATRNGKAYNEQFF.